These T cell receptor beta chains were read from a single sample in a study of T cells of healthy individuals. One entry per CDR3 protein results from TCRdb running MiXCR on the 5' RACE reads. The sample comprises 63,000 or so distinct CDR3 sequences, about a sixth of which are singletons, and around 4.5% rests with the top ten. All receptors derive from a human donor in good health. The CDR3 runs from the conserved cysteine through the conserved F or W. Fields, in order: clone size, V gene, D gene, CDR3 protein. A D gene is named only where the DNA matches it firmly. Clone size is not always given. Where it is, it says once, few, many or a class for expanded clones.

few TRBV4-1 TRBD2 CASSQGLAYNEQFF
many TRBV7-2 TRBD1 CASSIGQALFEQYF
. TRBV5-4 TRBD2 CASSLMGGRADGGYF
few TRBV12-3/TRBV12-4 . CASSYPGQQNTEAFF
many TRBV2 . CASSEWGETATYGYTF
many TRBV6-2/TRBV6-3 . CASSPRFEGATYEQYF
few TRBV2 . CASRKSGGGTDTQYF
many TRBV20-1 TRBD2 CSARDLSGSLYEQYF
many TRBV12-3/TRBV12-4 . CASSHTGFNQPQHF
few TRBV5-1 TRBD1 CASSATGENQPQHF
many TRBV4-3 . CASSQVDLGDTEAFF
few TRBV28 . CASSLAALLNTGELFF
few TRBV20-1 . CSASPITGDQPQHF
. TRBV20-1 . CSARDQQGGDGTEAFF
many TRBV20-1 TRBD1 CSARPGPQGGSNYGYTF
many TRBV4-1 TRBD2 CASRATSGRIDEQFF
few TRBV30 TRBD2 CAWSVGLAGGWEETQYF
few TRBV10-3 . CAISVRENTEAFF
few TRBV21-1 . CASSPTRPRDNEKLFF
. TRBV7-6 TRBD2 CASSPGSGGPTDTQYF
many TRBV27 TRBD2 CASSPSSLAGVKQFF
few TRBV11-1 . CASSFGLWGTDNEQFF
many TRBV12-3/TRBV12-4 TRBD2 CASSSRAGGGSYEQYF
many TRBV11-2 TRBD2 CASSDGTPGGEQFF